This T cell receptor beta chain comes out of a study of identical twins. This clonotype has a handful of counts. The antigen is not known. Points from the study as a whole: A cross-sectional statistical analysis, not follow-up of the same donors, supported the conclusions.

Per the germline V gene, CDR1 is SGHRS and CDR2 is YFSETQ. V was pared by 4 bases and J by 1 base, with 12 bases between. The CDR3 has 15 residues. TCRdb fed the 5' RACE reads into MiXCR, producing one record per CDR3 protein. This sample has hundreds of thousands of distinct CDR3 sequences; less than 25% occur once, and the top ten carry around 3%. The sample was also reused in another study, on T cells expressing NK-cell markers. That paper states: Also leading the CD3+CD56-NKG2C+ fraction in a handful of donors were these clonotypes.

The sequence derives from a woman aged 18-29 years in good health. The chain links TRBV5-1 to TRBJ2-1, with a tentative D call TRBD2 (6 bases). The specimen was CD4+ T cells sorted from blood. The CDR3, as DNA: TGCGCCAGCAGCCTCGGGACTCAATCCTACAATGAGCAGTTCTTC. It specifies CASSLGTQSYNEQFF.